This T cell receptor beta chain was captured in a study of CD8 T cells in Susac syndrome. Trimming pared 3 bases from V and 1 base from J, leaving 10 bases between. Germline CDR1 and CDR2: SGDLS and YYNGEE. CDR3 size: 14 residues. Random hexamers primed reverse transcription of about 0.5 to 1 ug RNA. MiXCR was run by TCRdb on the immunoSEQ multiplex PCR reads, yielding one entry per CDR3 protein. This sample has around 79,000 distinct CDR3 sequences, with roughly 94% found just once. Blood CD8+ and CD4+ T cells underwent high-throughput TCR beta sequencing. This clonotype is a singleton in its sample. The TCR was taken from a human donor with Susac syndrome. The chain joins TRBV9 to TRBJ2-5; D is unresolved. Sequenced input: CD8+ T cells from PBMCs. The CDR3 reads CASSAGRFQETQYF. The CDR3 bases are TGTGCCAGCAGCGCCGGACGGTTCCAAGAGACCCAGTACTTC.